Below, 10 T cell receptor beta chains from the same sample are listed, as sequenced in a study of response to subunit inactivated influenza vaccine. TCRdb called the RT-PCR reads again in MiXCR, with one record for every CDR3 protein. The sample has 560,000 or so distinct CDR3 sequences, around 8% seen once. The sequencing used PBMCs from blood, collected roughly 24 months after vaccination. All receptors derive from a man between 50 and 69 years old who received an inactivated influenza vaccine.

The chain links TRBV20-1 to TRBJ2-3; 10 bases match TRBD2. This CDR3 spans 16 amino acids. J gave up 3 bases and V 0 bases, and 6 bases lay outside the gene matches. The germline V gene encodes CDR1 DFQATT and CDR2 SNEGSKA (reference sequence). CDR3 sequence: CSARDSPSGSTDTQYF. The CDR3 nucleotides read TGCAGTGCTAGAGATTCGCCTAGCGGGAGTACAGATACGCAGTATTTT.

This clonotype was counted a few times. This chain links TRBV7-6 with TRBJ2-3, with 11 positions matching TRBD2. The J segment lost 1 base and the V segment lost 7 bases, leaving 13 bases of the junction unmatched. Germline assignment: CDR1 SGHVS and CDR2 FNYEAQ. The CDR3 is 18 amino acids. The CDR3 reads CASTPLAGGNLRTDTQYF. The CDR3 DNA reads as TGTGCCAGCACCCCTTTAGCGGGAGGGAACCTCCGCACAGATACGCAGTATTTT.

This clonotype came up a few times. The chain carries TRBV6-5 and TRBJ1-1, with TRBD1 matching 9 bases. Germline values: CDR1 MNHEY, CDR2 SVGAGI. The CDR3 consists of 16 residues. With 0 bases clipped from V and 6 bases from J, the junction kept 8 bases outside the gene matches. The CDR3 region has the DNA TGTGCCAGCAGTTACTCATTCGGGACAGGGATTTCTGAAGCTTTCTTT. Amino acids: CASSYSFGTGISEAFF.

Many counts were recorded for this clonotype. The CDR3 sequence: CASSLGLVETQYF. The CDR3 DNA sequence: TGTGCCAGCAGTTTAGGATTGGTGGAGACCCAGTACTTC. The J gene is TRBJ2-5, the V gene TRBV27; D remains ambiguous. Germline V gene lookup returns CDR1 MNHEY and CDR2 SMNVEV (reference sequence). V shed 2 bases and J shed 5 bases, with 9 bases lying between them. The CDR3 extends over 13 amino acids.

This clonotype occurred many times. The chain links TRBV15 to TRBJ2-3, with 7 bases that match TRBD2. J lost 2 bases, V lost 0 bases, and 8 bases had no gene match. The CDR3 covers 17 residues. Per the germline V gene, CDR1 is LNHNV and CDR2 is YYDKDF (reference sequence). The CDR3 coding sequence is TGTGCCACCAGCAGAGATTTGGCGAGCGGGGTCACAGATACGCAGTATTTT. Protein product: CATSRDLASGVTDTQYF.

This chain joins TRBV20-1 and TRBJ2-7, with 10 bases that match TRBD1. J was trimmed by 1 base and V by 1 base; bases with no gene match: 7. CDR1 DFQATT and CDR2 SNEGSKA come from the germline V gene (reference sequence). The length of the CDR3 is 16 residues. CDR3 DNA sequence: TGCAGTGCTAGAGGACAGGGACAGGGGCCTTCCTACGAGCAGTACTTC. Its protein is CSARGQGQGPSYEQYF.

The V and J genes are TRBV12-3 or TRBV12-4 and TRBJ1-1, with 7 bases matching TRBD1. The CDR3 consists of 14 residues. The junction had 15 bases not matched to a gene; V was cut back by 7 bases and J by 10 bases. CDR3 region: CASKTGTVTGGAFF. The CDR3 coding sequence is TGTGCCAGCAAAACTGGGACAGTCACTGGGGGAGCTTTCTTT.

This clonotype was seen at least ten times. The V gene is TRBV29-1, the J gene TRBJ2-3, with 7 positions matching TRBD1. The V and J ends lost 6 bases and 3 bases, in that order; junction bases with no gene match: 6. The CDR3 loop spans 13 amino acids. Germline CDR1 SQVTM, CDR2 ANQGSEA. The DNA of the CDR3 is TGCAGCGTCACCGGGACAGTTACAGATACGCAGTATTTT. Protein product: CSVTGTVTDTQYF.

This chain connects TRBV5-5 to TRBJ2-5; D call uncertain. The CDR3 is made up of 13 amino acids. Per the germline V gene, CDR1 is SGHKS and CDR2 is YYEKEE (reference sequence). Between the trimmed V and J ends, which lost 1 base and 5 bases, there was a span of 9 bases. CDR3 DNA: TGTGCCAGCAGCTTGATTTTCGGGGAGACCCAGTACTTC. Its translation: CASSLIFGETQYF.

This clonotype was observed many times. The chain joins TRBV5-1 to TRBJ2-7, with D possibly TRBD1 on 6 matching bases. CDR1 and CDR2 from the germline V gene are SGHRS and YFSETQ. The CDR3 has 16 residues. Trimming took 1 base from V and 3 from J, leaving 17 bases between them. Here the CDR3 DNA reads TGCGCCAGCAGCTTGCGTGGTCGGACAGCAGGCTACGAGCAGTACTTC. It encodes CASSLRGRTAGYEQYF.